Below are 30 T cell receptor beta chains sequenced from a single sample in a study of CD8+ T cells in alopecia areata. cDNA prepared by RNA extraction and subsequent reverse transcription served as the template for sequencing. Data came from immunoSEQ multiplex PCR; TCRdb stores just in-frame clones and leaves some out. The sample shows around 300,000 clones, no singletons; the ten largest hold roughly 1.2%. The pooled cutaneous lymph node cells were sorted using several markers (CD4, CD8alpha, NKG2D, NKG2ACE and others). The source material was CD4+ T cells sorted from a lymph node. These TCRs come from a C3H/HeJ mouse with alopecia areata. The strain's MHC haplotype is H2-k.

As for this clone: Gene names denote mouse genes. The read falls 3 residues short of the CDR3 end, and the missing part is taken from the germline J gene. In the same sample, other DNA sequences code for this CDR3. The rearrangement joins TRBV19 to TRBJ1-6, with 12 bases that match TRBD1. TRBJ1-6 is designated an ORF whose function remains uncertain. Germline CDR1 FNHDT, CDR2 SITEND (reference sequence). The J segment lost 6 bases and the V segment lost 4 bases, leaving 2 bases of the junction unmatched. The CDR3 covers 15 residues. The CDR3 reads CASSRDRGLNSPLYF. The DNA read from the CDR3 is TGTGCCAGCAGTCGGGACAGGGGGCTTAATTCGCCC.

Note on this clone: The genes and germline here are from mouse. The sequenced fragment ends 4 residues before the CDR3 boundary, so the rest is inferred from the germline J gene. This rearrangement joins TRBV19 to TRBJ2-3; maybe TRBD2 (6 bases). V lost 1 base and J lost 0, with 15 bases in between. The germline V gene has CDR1 FNHDT and CDR2 SITEND (reference sequence). The CDR3 spans 17 residues. CDR3 DNA, as far as it was read: TGTGCCAGCAGTATAAATCCGGGGACTTCTAGTGCAGAA. It codes for CASSINPGTSSAE. The entire CDR3 is CASSINPGTSSAETLYF.

In this sample, this clone turned up a few times. The gene names here belong to mouse. The read finishes 4 residues shy of the CDR3 end, and the germline J gene is used to complete it. V is TRBV5 and J is TRBJ1-2, with D maybe TRBD1 (6 bases). The germline V gene encodes CDR1 LGHNA and CDR2 YNLKQL (reference sequence). The CDR3 has 13 amino acids. CDR3 DNA, as far as it was read: TGTGCCAGCAGCCAAGATCTCAGGGGC. It specifies CASSQDLRG. The complete CDR3 protein is CASSQDLRGDYTF.

Concerning this clone itself: A read error is likely here: a far larger clone is one base away. Gene names refer to mouse genes. The read terminates 4 residues ahead of where the CDR3 ends, so the germline J gene completes it. This CDR3 is also generated by other DNA sequences in the sample. The V and J genes are TRBV13-3 and TRBJ2-3, with D perhaps matching TRBD1 (5 bases). V was trimmed by 4 bases and J by 0 bases, leaving 9 bases between them. Germline assignment: CDR1 NNHDY and CDR2 SYVADS. There are 14 residues in the CDR3. CDR3 amino acids: CASSRTTSAETLYF. The CDR3 bases that were read are TGTGCCAGCAGTAGGACAACTAGTGCAGAA.

This clone was seen a few times. Genes and germline are mouse. The observed sequence ends 4 residues before the CDR3 terminus, with the missing tail filled in from the germline J gene. The rearrangement links TRBV5 to TRBJ2-2, with 10 nucleotides matching TRBD1. V was pared by 0 bases and J by 5 bases, with 3 bases of the junction left unmatched. Germline CDR1 and CDR2: LGHNA and YNLKQL (reference sequence). The CDR3 is 16 residues long. Partial CDR3 DNA: TGTGCCAGCAGCCAAGAGGGACAGGGGAAGACCGGG. Its translation is CASSQEGQGKTG. The entire CDR3 sequence reads CASSQEGQGKTGQLYF.

Comment on this clone: The genes and germline here are from mouse. The read falls 4 residues short of the CDR3 end, and the missing part is taken from the germline J gene. The chain carries TRBV13-1 and TRBJ1-2; 8 bases line up with TRBD1. The CDR3 is made up of 15 amino acids. Trimming cost V 1 base and J 4 bases; bases outside gene matches: 6. From germline, CDR1 is NSHNY and CDR2 SYGAGN. The sequenced CDR3 bases are TGTGCCAGCAGTGATTCAGGGGGCGCGGGCTCC. It yields the protein CASSDSGGAGS. The CDR3 in full is CASSDSGGAGSDYTF.

In this sample, this clone turned up many times. Mouse names are used for the genes. The same CDR3 also results from other DNA sequences found in this sample. The CDR3 sequence: CAWSLRGNSDYTF. The CDR3 DNA, read in part, is TGTGCCTGGAGTCTAAGGGGGAACTCC. The chain joins TRBV31 to TRBJ1-2; D is perhaps TRBD1 (6 bases). The CDR3 goes on 4 residues after the read ends, and that part is filled in from the germline J gene. Germline V gives CDR1 GKSSPN, CDR2 SITVG. Trimming removed 0 bases at V and 2 bases at J, with 7 bases between. The CDR3 is 13 residues long.

Ten or more counts support this clone. Here the gene names and germline are mouse. With the read ending 4 residues before the CDR3 end, the germline J gene is used to fill in that end. The same CDR3 is also encoded by other DNA sequences in this sample. The gene calls are TRBV1 and TRBJ2-7; 9 nucleotides match TRBD2. Germline CDR1 NSQYPW, CDR2 LRSPGD (reference sequence). CDR3 size: 12 residues. This CDR3 is CTCSGTGDEQYF. The CDR3 bases that were read are TGCACCTGCAGTGGGACTGGGGAT.

This clone showed up just a few times. The genes are named according to mouse. Coverage ceases 4 residues before the CDR3 finishes, and the germline J gene fills in the end. The chain employs TRBV19 and TRBJ2-3; D may be TRBD2 (5 bases). CDR1 and CDR2 (germline): FNHDT, SITEND (reference sequence). The CDR3 contains 14 residues. V shed 6 bases and J shed 0 bases, with 11 bases lying between them. The CDR3 sequence is CASKGRLSAETLYF. CDR3 bases read: TGTGCCAGCAAAGGGAGACTGAGTGCAGAA.

This clone has a handful of counts. Mouse names are used for the genes. The missing CDR3 end, 4 residues past where the read stops, is filled in from the germline J gene. The chain is built from TRBV13-3 and TRBJ2-7; 9 bases fit TRBD1. The V gene end was trimmed by 3 bases and the J gene end by 2 bases; junction bases not matched to a gene: 3. The germline CDR1 and CDR2 sequences are NNHDY and SYVADS. There are 14 residues in the CDR3. CDR3 sequence: CASSGTGETYEQYF. CDR3 bases read: TGTGCCAGCAGTGGGACAGGGGAGACCTAT.

Concerning this clone: Mouse gene names and germline throughout. The read ends 4 residues before the CDR3 terminus; that terminus is restored from the germline J gene. The chain joins TRBV19 to TRBJ2-3; possible D gene TRBD1, 5 bases. V was clipped by 2 bases and J by 3 bases, with 7 bases between them. Germline assignment: CDR1 FNHDT and CDR2 SITEND (reference sequence). CDR3 length: 13 residues. The CDR3 sequence is CASSIRTAETLYF. The sequenced CDR3 bases are TGTGCCAGCAGTATCAGGACAGCAGAA.

This clone occurred many times. These gene names are mouse names. The read halts 3 residues ahead of the CDR3 end, with the missing end drawn from the germline J gene. The sample holds other DNA sequences that translate to the same CDR3. This chain connects TRBV1 to TRBJ1-6, with D perhaps TRBD1 (5 bases). TRBJ1-6 is assigned to the ORF class and has an uncertain function. V lost 4 bases and J 7 bases, leaving 5 bases between the germline ends. Germline-derived CDR1 and CDR2 are NSQYPW and LRSPGD (reference sequence). The CDR3 has 12 amino acids. The CDR3 DNA, read in part, is TGCACCTGCAGTGGACAGAATTCGCCC. Protein sequence: CTCSGQNSP. The whole CDR3 is CTCSGQNSPLYF.

Concerning this clone itself: Genes and germline are mouse. The CDR3 sequence: CASSTDRGNSDYTF. Partial CDR3 DNA: TGTGCCAGCAGTACGGACAGGGGAAACTCC. The chain carries TRBV13-3 and TRBJ1-2, with TRBD1 identical over 9 bases. The sequence runs out 4 residues before the end of the CDR3; the remainder is reconstructed from the germline J gene. The CDR3 has 14 amino acids. Germline-derived CDR1 and CDR2 are NNHDY and SYVADS. The V gene end was trimmed by 4 bases and the J gene end by 1 base; junction bases not matched to a gene: 2.

About this clone itself: The genes and germline here are from mouse. The CDR3 extends 4 residues past the end of the read, so its final part is completed from the germline J gene. The rearrangement joins TRBV13-1 to TRBJ2-5, with D hard to call. CDR1 is NSHNY and CDR2 is SYGAGN in the germline V gene. The CDR3 spans 13 residues. The CDR3 DNA, read in part, is TGTGCCAGCAGTGATCACAGAAAAGAC. Its translation is CASSDHRKD. The whole CDR3 protein reads CASSDHRKDTQYF.

This clone came up a few times. Gene names and germline match the mouse. The sequence runs out 4 residues before the end of the CDR3; the remainder is reconstructed from the germline J gene. V usage is TRBV5 and J usage is TRBJ2-1; D is perhaps TRBD1 (6 bases). The CDR3 covers 15 residues. Looked up from germline, CDR1 is LGHNA and CDR2 is YNLKQL (reference sequence). Trimming pared 0 bases from V and 1 base from J, leaving 7 bases between. CDR3 protein: CASSQDGQNYAEQFF. The DNA read from the CDR3 is TGTGCCAGCAGCCAAGACGGACAGAACTATGCT.

A note on this clone: Gene names follow the mouse nomenclature. Read sequence stops 3 residues before the CDR3 end, and the germline J gene provides the missing end. The J gene is TRBJ1-6, the V gene TRBV31; D gene unclear. TRBJ1-6 is recorded as an ORF, its role being uncertain. Germline CDR1 GKSSPN, CDR2 SITVG. This CDR3 is 12 amino acids long. V lost 0 bases, J lost 8 bases, and 5 bases lay in between. This CDR3 reads CAWSLGYSPLYF. The CDR3 bases that were read are TGTGCCTGGAGTCTGGGATATTCGCCC.

At least ten counts were recorded for this clone. Any gene name here is a mouse gene name. Coverage ceases 4 residues before the CDR3 finishes, and the germline J gene fills in the end. Other DNA sequences from this sample encode an identical CDR3 as well. V gene TRBV1 combines with J gene TRBJ2-5; the D gene is possibly TRBD2 (6 bases). The CDR3 extends over 15 amino acids. Trimming removed 0 bases from V and 0 bases from J, with 7 bases in between. Germline CDR1 NSQYPW, CDR2 LRSPGD (reference sequence). CDR3 DNA (partial): TGCACCTGCAGTGCAGATGGGGGTAACCAAGAC. Protein sequence: CTCSADGGNQD. The full CDR3 sequence reads CTCSADGGNQDTQYF.

Remarks on this clone: Gene names are the mouse ones. The CDR3 end falls 4 residues outside the read, so it is completed with the germline J gene. V is TRBV13-1 and J is TRBJ2-3; 11 nucleotides agree with TRBD1. Germline values: CDR1 NSHNY, CDR2 SYGAGN. V dropped 5 bases and J dropped 1; count of bases not matched to a gene: 6. CDR3 length equals 16 residues. Here the CDR3 reads CASREGQGGGAETLYF. Partial CDR3 DNA: TGTGCCAGCAGAGAGGGACAGGGGGGGGGTGCAGAA.

This clone was detected only a few times. Genes and germline are mouse. The CDR3 end is not reached by the read, which stops 4 residues before it; the germline J gene fills it in. The chain combines TRBV4 with TRBJ2-7; D possibly corresponds to TRBD1 (5 bases). CDR1 LGHDT and CDR2 YNNKQL come from the germline V gene (reference sequence). The CDR3 runs to 12 residues. Partial CDR3 DNA: TGTGCCAGCAGCTATGACAGTTAT. It yields the protein CASSYDSY. The full CDR3 protein is CASSYDSYEQYF.

This clone was counted between two and nine times. Gene names denote mouse genes. CDR3 residues: CAWSLYWGVAEQFF. CDR3 DNA (partial): TGTGCCTGGAGTCTCTACTGGGGGGTGGCT. J is TRBJ2-1 and V is TRBV31, with 9 positions matching TRBD2. The read ends 4 residues before the CDR3 terminus; that terminus is restored from the germline J gene. This CDR3 region has 14 residues. Germline CDR1 reads GKSSPN; CDR2 reads SITVG. Full variable domain (outside the CDR3, taken from reference TRBV31 and TRBJ2-1): AQTIHQWPVAEIKAVGSPLSLGCTIKGKSSPNLYWYWQATGGTLQQLFYSITVGQVESVVQLNLSASRPKDDQFILSTEKLLLSHSGFYLCAWSLYWGVAEQFFGPGTRLTVL.

In its sample, this clone was seen a few times. Gene names and germline match the mouse. The sequence runs out 4 residues before the end of the CDR3; the remainder is reconstructed from the germline J gene. The V call is TRBV13-1, the J call TRBJ2-2; 9 bases match TRBD1. This CDR3 region has 16 residues. J lost 4 bases, V lost 0 bases, and 4 bases had no gene match. Germline assignment: CDR1 NSHNY and CDR2 SYGAGN. Here the CDR3 reads CASSDDRTGVTGQLYF. The CDR3 bases that were read are TGTGCCAGCAGTGATGATCGGACAGGGGTCACCGGG.

As for this clone: The gene symbols are mouse symbols. The missing CDR3 end, 4 residues past where the read stops, is filled in from the germline J gene. The same CDR3 arises from other DNA sequences in this sample as well. V usage is TRBV13-3 and J usage is TRBJ1-1; unclear D gene. There are 13 residues in the CDR3. V was shortened by 2 bases and J by 0 bases, with 5 bases between the two germline ends. Per germline, CDR1 NNHDY and CDR2 SYVADS. The CDR3 here is CASSDFANTEVFF. CDR3 bases read: TGTGCCAGCAGTGACTTTGCAAACACA.

This clone showed up just a few times. Any gene name here is a mouse gene name. The CDR3 end falls 4 residues outside the read, so it is completed with the germline J gene. V and J are TRBV13-1 and TRBJ2-7, with 9 bases aligning to TRBD2. V was pared by 3 bases and J by 0 bases, with 4 bases of the junction left unmatched. The V gene's germline CDR1 is NSHNY and CDR2 SYGAGN. This CDR3 has 15 residues. The CDR3 sequence is CASSGTGAPSYEQYF. CDR3 bases read: TGTGCCAGCAGTGGGACTGGGGCTCCCTCCTAT.

A remark on this clone: Mouse germline and gene names are used. The CDR3 DNA, read in part, is TGTGCCAGCAGTGATGGAACAGGGGATCAAAAC. It translates to CASSDGTGDQN. The entire CDR3 sequence reads CASSDGTGDQNTLYF. The rearrangement joins TRBV13-1 to TRBJ2-4, with 7 bases matching TRBD1. The read ends 4 residues before the CDR3 terminus; that terminus is restored from the germline J gene. V lost 0 bases and J lost 2; bases outside the gene matches: 3. CDR3 size: 15 residues. The germline gives CDR1 NSHNY, CDR2 SYGAGN.

As regards this clone: Each gene name is a mouse one. The DNA ends 4 residues before the CDR3 does, and the rest of the CDR3 is filled in from the germline J gene. The chain uses TRBV19 and TRBJ2-3, with 10 bases fitting TRBD1. The V segment lost 0 bases and the J segment 3 bases; nucleotides outside the gene matches: 1. Germline CDR1 FNHDT, CDR2 SITEND (reference sequence). The CDR3 spans 15 residues. This CDR3 reads CASSIVTGGAETLYF. The CDR3 DNA, read in part, is TGTGCCAGCAGTATAGTGACAGGGGGCGCAGAA.

To note about this clone: Gene names are the mouse ones. From the germline J gene comes the end of the CDR3, since the read stops 4 residues before it. The gene calls are TRBV19 and TRBJ2-5; possible D gene TRBD2, 7 bases. The CDR3 is 18 amino acids. V lost 1 base to trimming and J lost 0 bases, with 18 bases between them. Germline CDR1 is FNHDT and CDR2 is SITEND (reference sequence). CDR3 amino acids: CASSIRLGALSNQDTQYF. CDR3 bases read: TGTGCCAGCAGTATACGGCTGGGGGCTCTCTCTAACCAAGAC. The whole variable domain, filled in from reference TRBV19 and TRBJ2-5, reads GGIITQTPKFLIGQEGQKLTLKCQQNFNHDTMYWYRQDSGKGLRLIYYSITENDLQKGDLSEGYDASREKKSSFSLTVTSAQKNEMAVFLCASSIRLGALSNQDTQYFGPGTRLLVL.

This clone was observed a handful of times. Germline and genes here are mouse. Other DNA sequences in this specimen translate into the identical CDR3. CDR3 region: CASSDAGGGDTQYF. The part of the CDR3 DNA that was read is TGTGCCAGCAGTGATGCTGGGGGAGGGGAC. The genes are TRBV13-1 and TRBJ2-5; 7 nucleotides line up with TRBD2. The read ends 4 residues shy of where the CDR3 ends; the end is completed using the germline J gene. The CDR3 is 14 amino acids. CDR1 and CDR2 (germline): NSHNY, SYGAGN.

This clone was counted ten times or more. The genes and germline here are from mouse. Sequencing ends 4 residues short of the CDR3 end; the germline J gene provides the rest. This chain joins TRBV17 and TRBJ2-3, with D possibly matching TRBD2 (7 bases). Germline CDR1 is MNHDT and CDR2 is YYDKIL. The CDR3 totals 16 residues. Between the trimmed V and J ends, which lost 3 bases and 0 bases, there was a span of 13 bases. The CDR3 loop is CASSSGGQGSAETLYF. Incomplete CDR3 DNA: TGTGCTAGCAGTAGTGGGGGGCAGGGTAGTGCAGAA.

This clone was counted many times. Gene names and germline match the mouse. The DNA ends 4 residues before the CDR3 does, and the rest of the CDR3 is filled in from the germline J gene. The chain is built from TRBV14 and TRBJ2-5, with 7 bases lining up with TRBD1. The germline gives CDR1 SGHDT, CDR2 FRDEAV. This CDR3 comprises 15 residues. CDR3 DNA, as far as it was read: TGTGCCAGCAGCTCCCCCCGCGGGACAGAAGAC. Its protein is CASSSPRGTED. The full CDR3 protein reads CASSSPRGTEDTQYF. The full variable domain, its missing parts supplied by reference TRBV14 and TRBJ2-5, is EAGVTQSPRYAVLQEGQAVSFWCDPISGHDTLYWYQQPRDQGPQLLVYFRDEAVIDNSQLPSDRFSAVRPKGTNSTLKIQSAKQGDTATYLCASSSPRGTEDTQYFGPGTRLLVL.

The sample holds a few counts of this clone. Any gene name here is a mouse gene name. The CDR3 goes on 4 residues after the read ends, and that part is filled in from the germline J gene. Other nucleotide sequences from this sample produce the same CDR3. V gene TRBV31 combines with J gene TRBJ2-1, with TRBD2 matching over 8 bases. Losses at the gene ends were 0 bases for V and 4 bases for J; bases not matched to a gene: 2. From germline, CDR1 is GKSSPN and CDR2 SITVG. This CDR3 is built from 14 residues. Here the CDR3 reads CAWSLPGGYAEQFF. The sequenced CDR3 bases are TGTGCCTGGAGTCTACCTGGGGGGTATGCT.